This T cell receptor beta chain was retrieved from a study of brain T cells in children with intractable seizures (dated by TCRdb to the early 2020s). Study-level background: A NanoString immunology panel was first used to screen resected brain tissue from 53 pediatric epilepsy surgery cases for immune gene transcripts. Among the roughly twelve selected surgery cases, eight also had pre-surgery blood sequenced, leaving four with brain tissue only. The study at large found these results: Because sequencing depth was different between pre-surgery and post-surgery blood, clones absent from the pre-surgery sample may reflect undersampling. Viral specificity was inferred solely from CDR3 sequence similarity, and the HCMV serostatus of the patients was not known.

For this chain, trimming is 3 bases at the V end and 5 bases at the J end, and the number of junction bases without a gene match is 9. The germline V gene (reference sequence) sets CDR1 to SGHNT and CDR2 to YYREEE. CDR3 length: 16 amino acids, cysteine to phenylalanine. The kept DNA is CDR3 alone, 48 bases in frame from the first base. Details on this clone: Its antigen has not been determined. Per-base quality was not reported, and no clone a single base away is much larger than it.

The immunoSEQ assay was used to generate TCR beta chain sequences from genomic DNA. Per the source publication's procedure: CDR3 sequences that did not begin with the conserved framework cysteine at position 104 were removed manually. To get clonality, the normalized Shannon's Diversity Index was subtracted from one, giving values from 0 (maximal diversity) to 1 (oligoclonal). Differences in the frequency of the same CDR3 between samples, such as brain versus blood, were assessed with chi-squared comparison-of-proportions tests. Public clonotypes were found by searching immuneACCESS, and the VDJdb browser was used to assess similarity to known antiviral clonotypes. Entries here come from immuneACCESS through TCRdb and include only in-frame sequences with V and J called. Some clones fail to appear in such tables; in the studies checked, an unresolved V gene covers under half of the shortfall, and the cause of the remainder is unknown. V, J and clone size were drawn from that table, and D and trimming were deduced from the DNA. In this sample the table shows 340,000 or so clones, about 94% of which occur a single time. Together, the top ten hold about 5.8% of the sample.

Sample time point, as interpreted from the label and publication: blood from clinic visit 5 months post-surgery; TSC patient then seizure free. The surgery cases showing the highest brain T cell transcript signatures were chosen for TCR beta chain sequencing of brain tissue and, when available, of blood. Patients had been treated with at least one anti-epileptic drug before surgery. The TCR-sequenced patients were children whose drug-resistant epilepsy was caused by tuberous sclerosis complex, focal cortical dysplasia, Rasmussen encephalitis or hemimegalencephaly. Bulk genomic DNA was extracted from unsorted brain tissue and whole blood with the Monarch genomic DNA purification kit.

The rearrangement joined TRBV5-4 to TRBJ2-3, and TRBD2 matches 10 of the central bases. The material was peripheral blood, obtained more than 4 months after surgery. This clonotype was sampled from a boy younger than two with tuberous sclerosis and intractable seizures. The CDR3 loop reads CASSSSSGSRGDTQYF. The sequenced DNA is TGTGCCAGCAGCTCCTCTAGCGGGAGTCGTGGAGATACGCAGTATTTT.